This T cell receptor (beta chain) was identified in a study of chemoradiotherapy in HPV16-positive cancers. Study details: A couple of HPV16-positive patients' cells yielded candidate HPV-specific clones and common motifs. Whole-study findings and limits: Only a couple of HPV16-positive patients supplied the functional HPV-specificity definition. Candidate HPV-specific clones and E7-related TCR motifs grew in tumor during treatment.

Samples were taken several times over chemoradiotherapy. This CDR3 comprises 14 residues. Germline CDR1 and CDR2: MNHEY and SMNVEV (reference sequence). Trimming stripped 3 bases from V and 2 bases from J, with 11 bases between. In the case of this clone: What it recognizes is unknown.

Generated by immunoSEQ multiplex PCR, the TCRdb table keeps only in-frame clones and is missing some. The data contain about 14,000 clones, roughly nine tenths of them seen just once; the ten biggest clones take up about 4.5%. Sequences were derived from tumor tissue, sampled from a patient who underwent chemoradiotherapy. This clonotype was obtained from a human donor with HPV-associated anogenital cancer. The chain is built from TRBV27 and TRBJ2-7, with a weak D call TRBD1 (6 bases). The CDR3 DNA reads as TGTGCCAGCAGTTTCCCAGGACAGACCTACGAGCAGTACTTC. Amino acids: CASSFPGQTYEQYF.